The TCR beta chain described here comes from a study of T cells in Graves' hyperthyroidism and ophthalmopathy. Regarding the study as a whole: The blood repertoire included most of the expanded thyroid clonotypes above 0.001.

Thyroid ultrasound, orbital computed tomography, clinical symptoms, and serum thyroxine and TRAb underpinned diagnoses. V dropped 9 bases and J dropped 4; count of bases not matched to a gene: 4. CDR3 length: 13 amino acids. CDR1 SNHLY and CDR2 FYNNEI come from the germline V gene. Amplification of TCR beta CDR3 regions was performed using RNA transcripts as template. In the first-round RT-PCR of the TCR CDR3, the HTBI primer set was used. MiXCR, applied by TCRdb to the multiplex PCR reads, yields one record per CDR3 protein. The data show some 300,000 distinct CDR3 sequences, approximately 13% seen once. This clonotype was detected many times. Its antigen is unknown.

The source material was blood. The TCR was taken from a middle-aged woman with Graves' hyperthyroidism. The chain links TRBV2 to TRBJ2-5; 11 nucleotides align to TRBD1. CDR3 in amino acids: CASFGTGGETQYF. The CDR3 DNA sequence: TGTGCCAGTTTCGGGACAGGGGGAGAGACCCAGTACTTC.